This entry lists 31 T cell receptor beta chains sequenced from one sample in a study of T cells in localized non-small cell lung cancer. Data came from immunoSEQ multiplex PCR; TCRdb stores just in-frame clones and leaves some out. The table includes 45,000 or so clones, approximately 86% detected once. Sequencing was performed on PBMCs, taken before any cancer treatment. The origin of the receptors is a man aged 35 to 70 with stage II lung adenocarcinoma.

The chain uses TRBV27 and TRBJ1-2, with 9 nucleotides matching TRBD1. The CDR3 has 16 amino acids. Germline lookup yields CDR1 MNHEY and CDR2 SMNVEV (reference sequence). The junction had 7 bases not matched to a gene; V was cut back by 2 bases and J by 3 bases. CDR3 loop: CASSLRTGASYYGYTF. CDR3 DNA: TGTGCCAGCAGTTTAAGGACAGGGGCTTCCTACTATGGCTACACCTTC.

The chain recombines TRBV6-1 with TRBJ2-7, with TRBD2 identical over 10 bases. The germline V gene has CDR1 MNHNS and CDR2 SASEGT. After removal of 3 bases from V and 3 bases from J, the junction contained 5 bases not matched to a gene. This CDR3 is 15 amino acids long. This chain's CDR3 is CASSELAGDLYEQYV. The CDR3 DNA follows: TGTGCCAGCAGTGAGCTAGCGGGGGACCTCTACGAGCAGTACGTC.

The chain links TRBV7-2 to TRBJ2-7; 8 bases are shared with TRBD1. The CDR3 covers 13 residues. Per germline, CDR1 SGHTA and CDR2 FQGNSA. V dropped 1 base and J dropped 5; count of bases not matched to a gene: 1. The CDR3 region has the DNA TGTGCCAGCAGCTTAGGACAGGGGCACGAGCAGTACTTC. Protein product: CASSLGQGHEQYF. The complete variable domain, with remaining parts taken from reference TRBV7-2 and TRBJ2-7, reads GAGVSQSPSNKVTEKGKDVELRCDPISGHTALYWYRQSLGQGLEFLIYFQGNSAPDKSGLPSDRFSAERTGGSVSTLTIQRTQQEDSAVYLCASSLGQGHEQYFGPGTRLTVT.

The chain links TRBV7-9 to TRBJ2-5; possible D gene TRBD2, 6 bases. The CDR3 contains 14 residues. V lost 4 bases and J 2 bases, leaving 11 bases between the germline ends. Per the germline V gene, CDR1 is SEHNR and CDR2 is FQNEAQ (reference sequence). The CDR3 sequence: CASSSLAGQETQYF. The CDR3 nucleotides read TGTGCCAGCAGCTCCCTTGCGGGGCAAGAGACCCAGTACTTC.

The chain carries TRBV6-5 and TRBJ1-1; the D gene is possibly TRBD1 (5 bases). Germline-derived CDR1 and CDR2 are MNHEY and SVGAGI. This CDR3 spans 15 amino acids. V dropped 0 bases and J dropped 1 base, with 9 bases sitting between them. The CDR3, as DNA: TGTGCCAGCAGTTACTCGAGCCAGGGGAACACTGAAGCTTTCTTT. It translates to CASSYSSQGNTEAFF.

V and J are TRBV5-1 and TRBJ1-4, with a tentative D call TRBD1 (5 bases). Per germline, CDR1 SGHRS and CDR2 YFSETQ. The CDR3 covers 16 residues. V was pared by 7 bases and J by 2 bases, with 18 bases between. CDR3 amino acids: CASSEIPGRTNEKLFF. The CDR3 bases are TGCGCCAGCTCCGAAATCCCGGGACGCACTAATGAAAAACTGTTTTTT.

Only one count was recorded for this clone. V and J are TRBV5-1 and TRBJ2-4; 7 nucleotides line up with TRBD2. The CDR3 covers 15 residues. Germline V gives CDR1 SGHRS, CDR2 YFSETQ. V trimming: 4 bases; J trimming: 6 bases; junction bases outside the gene matches: 10. The CDR3 is CASSPGGEVGNIQYF. Written as DNA, the CDR3 is TGCGCCAGCAGCCCGGGGGGTGAGGTGGGAAACATTCAGTACTTC. Full variable domain (missing parts from reference TRBV5-1 and TRBJ2-4): KAGVTQTPRYLIKTRGQQVTLSCSPISGHRSVSWYQQTPGQGLQFLFEYFSETQRNKGNFPGRFSGRQFSNSRSEMNVSTLELGDSALYLCASSPGGEVGNIQYFGAGTRLSVL.

This sequence joins TRBV2 and TRBJ2-3, with TRBD1 matching 7 bases. The CDR3 extends over 16 amino acids. V was clipped by 6 bases and J by 2 bases; unmatched bases: 11. The germline CDR1 and CDR2 sequences are SNHLY and FYNNEI. The CDR3 sequence: CASRDYRGSYTDTQYF. The DNA for the CDR3 is TGTGCCAGCAGGGATTACAGGGGAAGTTACACAGATACGCAGTATTTT.

This clone was counted a single time. V is TRBV11-2 and J is TRBJ1-4, with D possibly TRBD1 on 5 matching bases. Between the trimmed V and J ends, which lost 0 bases and 7 bases, there was a span of 6 bases. The CDR3 runs to 13 residues. CDR1 and CDR2 (germline): SGHAT, FQNNGV. CDR3 nucleotides: TGTGCCAGCAGCTTAGAAGGGACTGAAAAACTGTTTTTT. Its translation is CASSLEGTEKLFF.

The chain employs TRBV5-1 and TRBJ1-3, with D perhaps TRBD1 (6 bases). Germline CDR1 SGHRS, CDR2 YFSETQ. Trimming took off 4 bases at V and 4 bases at J, with 15 bases between the two ends. This CDR3 is 15 amino acids long. The CDR3 sequence: CASSPGVLSGNTIYF. The CDR3 nucleotides read TGCGCCAGCAGCCCAGGGGTTTTATCCGGAAACACCATATATTTT.

This chain joins TRBV11-2 and TRBJ2-7, with D perhaps TRBD1 (5 bases). Germline-derived CDR1 and CDR2 are SGHAT and FQNNGV. The CDR3 spans 13 residues. V was pared by 3 bases and J by 5 bases, with 11 bases between. CDR3 coding DNA: TGTGCCAGCAGCTTGGGGCTTCGGAACGAGCAGTACTTC. Protein: CASSLGLRNEQYF.

This chain joins TRBV9 and TRBJ1-1; TRBD1 is a possible D gene (5 bases). Trimming took 0 bases from V and 1 from J, leaving 7 bases between them. The CDR3 covers 14 residues. Germline V lookup: CDR1 SGDLS, CDR2 YYNGEE. The CDR3 protein is CASSVDGGNTEAFF. The CDR3 DNA reads TGTGCCAGCAGCGTAGATGGGGGGAACACTGAAGCTTTCTTT.

This clone was counted once. The chain recombines TRBV6-1 with TRBJ2-7; no definite D call. Trimming cost V 1 base and J 2 bases, with 15 bases left between them. The CDR3 runs 16 residues. Germline V gene data show CDR1 as MNHNS and CDR2 as SASEGT. The DNA for the CDR3 is TGTGCCAGCAGTGAAGGTTGGGATCGGCCCCCCTACGAGCAGTACTTC. It codes for CASSEGWDRPPYEQYF.

J is TRBJ2-5 and V is TRBV12-5; D call uncertain. The germline V gene encodes CDR1 LGHNT and CDR2 FRNRAP. Trimming removed 1 base at V and 3 bases at J, with 0 bases between. CDR3 length: 11 amino acids. In DNA form, the CDR3 reads TGTGCTAGTGGTTTGGAAGAGACCCAGTACTTC. Protein product: CASGLEETQYF.

A remark on this clone: One junction end does not reproduce the germline sequence, and a read error may be involved. J is TRBJ1-1 and V is TRBV6-1; 8 positions match TRBD1. The germline V gene encodes CDR1 MNHNS and CDR2 SASEGT. The CDR3 is 15 residues long. CDR3 residues: CASNENRGMNTEAFF. CDR3 sequence (DNA): TGTGCCAGCAATGAAAACAGGGGGATGAACACTGAAGCTTTCTTT.

J is TRBJ1-5 and V is TRBV10-3; weak D call: TRBD1 (6 bases). V dropped 3 bases and J dropped 5 bases, with 17 bases sitting between them. This CDR3 comprises 16 residues. CDR1 and CDR2 (germline): ENHRY, SYGVKD. The CDR3 is CAISEGAWGPDQPQHF. CDR3 DNA sequence: TGTGCCATCAGTGAAGGCGCGTGGGGGCCTGATCAGCCCCAGCATTTT.

This chain uses TRBV5-4 with TRBJ2-3; D is possibly TRBD1 (7 bases). Trimming shortened V by 4 bases and J by 2 bases, and 23 bases separated the two germline ends. CDR3 length: 18 residues. Per germline, CDR1 SGHNT and CDR2 YYREEE (reference sequence). The CDR3 loop is CASSPTTGAGWVTDTQYF. The CDR3 bases are TGTGCCAGCAGCCCCACCACAGGGGCGGGATGGGTCACAGATACGCAGTATTTT.

The genes are TRBV30 and TRBJ1-3; 8 positions match TRBD1. Looked up from germline, CDR1 is GTSNPN and CDR2 is SVGIG (reference sequence). The trim removed 1 base at V and 6 bases at J, leaving 2 bases unmatched. CDR3 size: 13 residues. The CDR3 sequence is CAWSEQGENTIYF. As DNA, the CDR3 is TGTGCCTGGAGTGAACAGGGGGAAAACACCATATATTTT.

The rearrangement uses TRBV29-1 and TRBJ2-5, with D possibly TRBD2 on 5 matching bases. This CDR3 is 11 amino acids long. The V gene lost 6 bases and the J gene lost 3 bases, with 8 bases spanning the gap. CDR1 is SQVTM and CDR2 is ANQGSEA in the germline V gene. The CDR3 is CSVLREETQYF. The CDR3 DNA reads TGCAGCGTGTTGCGGGAAGAGACCCAGTACTTC.

The V gene is TRBV2, the J gene TRBJ2-2; D possibly corresponds to TRBD1 (5 bases). The CDR3 is 15 amino acids. The V and J ends lost 7 bases and 0 bases respectively, with 12 bases between them. Germline V gene lookup returns CDR1 SNHLY and CDR2 FYNNEI. The CDR3 DNA follows: TGTGCCAGCAAGCCCAGGGCGACGAACACCGGGGAGCTGTTTTTT. It specifies CASKPRATNTGELFF.

This CDR3 is CASSHSDTQYF. The CDR3, as DNA: TGTGCCAGCAGCCACTCGGATACGCAGTATTTT. The V and J genes are TRBV14 and TRBJ2-3; D uncertain. V was shortened by 3 bases and J by 6 bases, with 4 bases between the two germline ends. The CDR3 loop spans 11 amino acids. Germline lookup yields CDR1 SGHDN and CDR2 FVKESK.

The chain has TRBV5-6 and TRBJ2-1, with 12 bases identical to TRBD2. CDR3 length: 19 amino acids. Germline CDR1 is SGHDT and CDR2 is YYEEEE. V gave up 4 bases and J gave up 7 bases; unmatched junction bases: 18. The CDR3 region is CASSALAGGPGWVQNEQFF. CDR3 in DNA: TGTGCCAGCAGCGCACTAGCGGGGGGCCCCGGGTGGGTACAGAATGAGCAGTTCTTC.

V is TRBV30 and J is TRBJ1-3; D gene unclear. The CDR3 loop spans 13 amino acids. In germline, CDR1 is GTSNPN, CDR2 SVGIG (reference sequence). Trimming cost V 4 bases and J 4 bases, with 11 bases left between them. CDR3 coding DNA: TGTGCCTGGACCGACGGGAGGGGAAACACCATATATTTT. This sequence encodes CAWTDGRGNTIYF.

The rearrangement joins TRBV19 to TRBJ1-1, with 9 bases aligning to TRBD1. CDR1 is LNHDA and CDR2 is SQIVND in the germline V gene (reference sequence). CDR3 length: 13 residues. V lost 1 base to trimming and J lost 11 bases; unmatched junction nucleotides: 5. The DNA for the CDR3 is TGTGCCAGTAGTATAGGGACAGGGGCGTTCGCTTTCTTT. Translation gives CASSIGTGAFAFF. Full variable domain (missing parts from reference TRBV19 and TRBJ1-1): DGGITQSPKYLFRKEGQNVTLSCEQNLNHDAMYWYRQDPGQGLRLIYYSQIVNDFQKGDIAEGYSVSREKKESFPLTVTSAQKNPTAFYLCASSIGTGAFAFFGQGTRLTVV.

CDR3 DNA: TGTGCCTGGAGTTCAACTCGCACCGGGGAGCTGTTTTTT. Amino acid sequence: CAWSSTRTGELFF. The chain recombines TRBV30 with TRBJ2-2, with D unresolved. Looked up from germline, CDR1 is GTSNPN and CDR2 is SVGIG (reference sequence). Trimming took off 2 bases at V and 4 bases at J, with 8 bases between the two ends. The CDR3 extends over 13 amino acids.

The chain employs TRBV7-3 and TRBJ2-5; 7 bases are shared with TRBD2. The V gene end was trimmed by 5 bases and the J gene end by 1 base; junction bases not matched to a gene: 7. The CDR3 spans 15 residues. Germline loops: CDR1 SGHTA, CDR2 FQGTGA. The CDR3 loop is CASSPGGGGQETQYF. CDR3 sequence (DNA): TGTGCCAGCAGCCCGGGAGGCGGGGGCCAAGAGACCCAGTACTTC.

This clone was counted a single time. V and J are TRBV5-4 and TRBJ2-3, with 8 bases identical to TRBD2. V lost 0 bases, J lost 6 bases, and 6 bases stayed unmatched. The germline CDR1 and CDR2 sequences are SGHNT and YYREEE (reference sequence). The CDR3 spans 15 residues. The CDR3 spells CASSLGAGAGDTQYF. In DNA, the CDR3 is TGTGCCAGCAGCTTGGGAGCGGGGGCTGGGGATACGCAGTATTTT.

The chain has TRBV6-1 and TRBJ2-3; D ambiguous. Deletions cut 3 bases from V and 6 bases from J, with 7 bases between. This CDR3 has 12 amino acids. Per the germline V gene, CDR1 is MNHNS and CDR2 is SASEGT. The CDR3 loop reads CASSDFFDTQYF. DNA for the CDR3: TGTGCCAGCAGTGACTTTTTCGATACGCAGTATTTT.

This chain connects TRBV11-2 to TRBJ1-1; D not resolved. The V gene's germline CDR1 is SGHAT and CDR2 FQNNGV. The V end was cut by 1 base, the J end by 1 base, with 4 bases between. The CDR3 contains 13 residues. CDR3 coding DNA: TGTGCCAGCAGCTTAGGAAAGAACACTGAAGCTTTCTTT. Protein: CASSLGKNTEAFF. Together with reference TRBV11-2 and TRBJ1-1, the CDR3 gives the full variable domain: EAGVAQSPRYKIIEKRQSVAFWCNPISGHATLYWYQQILGQGPKLLIQFQNNGVVDDSQLPKDRFSAERLKGVDSTLKIQPAKLEDSAVYLCASSLGKNTEAFFGQGTRLTVV.

The rearrangement uses TRBV19 and TRBJ1-6, with 7 bases that match TRBD1. The J segment lost 7 bases and the V segment lost 6 bases, leaving 6 bases of the junction unmatched. Germline V gene lookup returns CDR1 LNHDA and CDR2 SQIVND (reference sequence). The CDR3 has 14 residues. CDR3: CASRDRQGNSPLHF. The CDR3 coding sequence is TGTGCCAGTAGGGATCGACAGGGAAATTCACCCCTCCACTTT.

This clone was picked up a small number of times. This chain links TRBV9 with TRBJ2-6, with a possible D match to TRBD2 (5 bases). The CDR3 contains 16 residues. V was pared by 4 bases and J by 2 bases, with 13 bases between. Germline CDR1 is SGDLS and CDR2 is YYNGEE. Written as DNA, the CDR3 is TGTGCCAGCAGCCCCCTAGTCGGGGCTGGGGCCAACGTCCTGACTTTC. Translating it yields CASSPLVGAGANVLTF.